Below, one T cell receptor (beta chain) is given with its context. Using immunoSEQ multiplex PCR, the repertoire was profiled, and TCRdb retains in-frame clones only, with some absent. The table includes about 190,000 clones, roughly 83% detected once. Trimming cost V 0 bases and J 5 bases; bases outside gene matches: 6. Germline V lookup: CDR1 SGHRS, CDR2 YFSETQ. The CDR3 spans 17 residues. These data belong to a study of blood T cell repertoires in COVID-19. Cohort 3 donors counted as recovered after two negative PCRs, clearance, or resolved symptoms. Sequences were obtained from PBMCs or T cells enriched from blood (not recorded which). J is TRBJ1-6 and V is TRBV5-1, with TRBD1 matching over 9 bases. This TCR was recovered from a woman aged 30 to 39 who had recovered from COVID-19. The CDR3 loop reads CASSLGTGASNNSPLHF. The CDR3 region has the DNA TGCGCCAGCAGCTTGGGGACAGGGGCTTCAAATAATTCACCCCTCCACTTT.